These T cell receptor beta chains were read from a single sample in a study of OX40 agonist ivuxolimab in advanced cancers. Repertoires were generated with immunoSEQ multiplex PCR, while TCRdb's copy carries only in-frame clones and drops some. The sample includes tens of thousands of clones, about four fifths seen only once; the top ten take roughly 21%. Sequenced here: CD4+ or CD8+ T cells sorted from blood, sampled in a trial of the OX40 agonist ivuxolimab. These receptors all come from an adult with an advanced solid tumor such as melanoma, head and neck, liver or kidney cancer. Each CDR3 is given with its conserved first and last residue. A D gene is named only where the DNA matches it firmly. Some rows mark clone size as missing; the rest say once, few, many or name a class of expanded clone.

J: TRBJ2-7
V: TRBV14
D: TRBD2
size: .
CDR3: CASSQFSGGSEQYF
DNA: TGTGCCAGCAGCCAATTCAGCGGGGGCTCCGAGCAGTACTTC

J: TRBJ1-1
V: TRBV18
D: .
size: few
CDR3: CASSPSRTDTEAFF
DNA: TGTGCCAGCTCACCATCTCGGACAGACACTGAAGCTTTCTTT

J: TRBJ2-2
V: TRBV7-2
D: TRBD2
size: .
CDR3: CASARLAGPLGTGELFF
DNA: TGTGCCAGCGCCCGACTAGCGGGACCCTTGGGGACCGGGGAGCTGTTTTTT

J: TRBJ2-3
V: TRBV5-4
D: .
size: .
CDR3: CASSARLGGTDTQYF
DNA: TGTGCCAGCAGCGCAAGACTAGGAGGAACAGATACGCAGTATTTT

J: TRBJ2-7
V: TRBV18
D: .
size: .
CDR3: CASSVLDWGASAYEQYF
DNA: TGTGCCAGCTCGGTCCTTGATTGGGGGGCAAGCGCCTACGAGCAGTACTTC

J: TRBJ2-3
V: TRBV19
D: .
size: .
CDR3: CASALYGTTDTQYF
DNA: TGTGCCAGTGCGCTATATGGGACCACAGATACGCAGTATTTT

J: TRBJ1-2
V: TRBV7-2
D: TRBD1
size: .
CDR3: CASLSGGVYGYTF
DNA: TGTGCCAGCCTATCAGGGGGCGTCTATGGCTACACCTTC

J: TRBJ1-1
V: TRBV15
D: TRBD1
size: .
CDR3: CATLNRGSTEAFF
DNA: TGTGCCACCCTTAACAGGGGTTCCACTGAAGCTTTCTTT

J: TRBJ2-3
V: TRBV6-6
D: TRBD2
size: .
CDR3: CASSSQAGSTDTQYF
DNA: TGTGCCAGCAGTTCCCAAGCGGGGAGCACAGATACGCAGTATTTT

J: TRBJ1-5
V: TRBV4-1
D: TRBD1
size: .
CDR3: CASSSTLRGRGQPQHF
DNA: TGCGCCAGCAGTTCTACACTCAGGGGGCGCGGTCAGCCCCAGCATTTT

J: TRBJ2-1
V: TRBV7-8
D: TRBD2
size: .
CDR3: CASSLEGLAGFLGLPDNEQFF
DNA: TGTGCCAGCAGCTTAGAGGGCCTAGCGGGTTTTTTGGGCCTTCCTGACAATGAGCAGTTCTTC

J: TRBJ1-1
V: TRBV4-3
D: .
size: few
CDR3: CASSQVHTGYTEAFF
DNA: TGCGCCAGCAGCCAAGTTCATACGGGGTACACTGAAGCTTTCTTT

J: TRBJ2-6
V: TRBV28
D: TRBD2
size: .
CDR3: CASSPNGRGANVLTF
DNA: TGTGCCAGCAGCCCAAACGGGAGGGGGGCCAACGTCCTGACTTTC

J: TRBJ1-4
V: TRBV30
D: .
size: .
CDR3: CAWSVLIGEKLFF
DNA: TGTGCCTGGAGTGTACTCATTGGTGAAAAACTGTTTTTT

J: TRBJ1-5
V: TRBV21-1
D: .
size: .
CDR3: CASSKGQNPKGQGAQPQHF
DNA: TGTGCCAGCAGCAAAGGCCAAAACCCAAAGGGACAGGGGGCACAGCCCCAGCATTTT

J: TRBJ1-6
V: TRBV4-3
D: TRBD1
size: .
CDR3: CASSSTGQAPYNSPLHF
DNA: TGCGCCAGCAGCTCCACTGGACAGGCCCCCTATAATTCACCCCTCCACTTT

J: TRBJ2-1
V: TRBV2
D: .
size: few
CDR3: CASSEEVGGLNNEQFF
DNA: TGTGCCAGCAGTGAAGAGGTAGGCGGGCTCAACAATGAGCAGTTCTTC

J: TRBJ2-4
V: TRBV11-2
D: .
size: .
CDR3: CASSSSILAKNIQYF
DNA: TGTGCCAGCAGCTCCTCTATCTTAGCCAAAAACATTCAGTACTTC

J: TRBJ2-7
V: TRBV7-2
D: .
size: .
CDR3: CASSSGRSSYEQYF
DNA: TGTGCCAGCAGCTCAGGCAGGAGCTCCTACGAGCAGTACTTC

J: TRBJ1-2
V: TRBV5-5
D: .
size: once
CDR3: CASSPSTAVSYGYTF
DNA: TGTGCCAGCAGCCCTTCGACGGCGGTTAGCTATGGCTACACCTTC

J: TRBJ2-1
V: TRBV5-1
D: .
size: once
CDR3: CASSLQGDEQFF
DNA: TGCGCCAGCAGCTTGCAAGGAGACGAGCAGTTCTTC

J: TRBJ1-1
V: TRBV30
D: .
size: .
CDR3: CAWSRGYTEAFF
DNA: TGTGCCTGGAGTAGGGGATACACTGAAGCTTTCTTT

J: TRBJ2-2
V: TRBV7-9
D: TRBD1
size: .
CDR3: CASSRDRGTGELFF
DNA: TGTGCCAGCAGCCGGGACAGGGGAACCGGGGAGCTGTTTTTT

J: TRBJ2-3
V: TRBV7-2
D: .
size: .
CDR3: CASSLEAGARTDTQYF
DNA: TGTGCCAGCAGCTTAGAGGCGGGGGCCAGGACAGATACGCAGTATTTT

J: TRBJ1-5
V: TRBV10-1
D: .
size: .
CDR3: CASSGTLRQPQHF
DNA: TGCGCCAGCAGTGGGACATTACGCCAGCCCCAGCATTTT

J: TRBJ2-7
V: TRBV19
D: .
size: .
CDR3: CASSIWDGGSYEQYF
DNA: TGTGCCAGTAGTATATGGGACGGGGGAAGCTACGAGCAGTACTTC

J: TRBJ2-1
V: TRBV5-4
D: .
size: .
CDR3: CASSLGTEQFF
DNA: TGTGCCAGCAGCTTGGGGACCGAGCAGTTCTTC

J: TRBJ2-3
V: TRBV25-1
D: TRBD1
size: .
CDR3: CASSVQGAGDTQYF
DNA: TGTGCCAGCAGTGTCCAGGGGGCTGGAGATACGCAGTATTTT

J: TRBJ1-1
V: TRBV9
D: .
size: .
CDR3: CASSVEGDGSTEAFF
DNA: TGTGCCAGCAGCGTAGAGGGGGATGGATCCACTGAAGCTTTCTTT